Following are 18 T cell receptor beta chains from one sample sequenced in a study of long-term antiretroviral therapy in people with HIV (dated by TCRdb to 2021 to 2024). The immunoSEQ hsTCRB v3.0 assay was used at survey level resolution for TRB variable region sequencing. Sourced from immuneACCESS, this table was stored by TCRdb with only in-frame sequences that have V and J called. A share of the clones is absent; for the studies checked, an unresolved V gene accounts for under half, and the remainder has no known explanation. This sample is represented by approximately 13,000 clones; 75% to 85% of them were singletons. The top ten hold 25% to 35% of the sample. The specimen was unsorted PBMCs, collected 3.1 years after starting antiretroviral therapy. These receptors were collected from a man aged 40-50 years with HIV.

CDR3 sequence reads: CASSSWPGEQYF. The CDR3 nucleotides read TGTGCCAGCAGTTCGTGGCCCGGGGAGCAGTACTTC. This chain uses TRBV27 with TRBJ2-7; no reliable D call. The CDR3 is 12 amino acids. V lost 4 bases and J 7 bases, leaving 11 bases between the germline ends. CDR1 is MNHEY, CDR2 SMNVEV, per germline (reference sequence).

This sequence joins TRBV5-1 and TRBJ2-1, with 7 bases matching TRBD1. The CDR3 sequence is 13 residues long. Germline V gene sequence: CDR1 SGHRS, CDR2 YFSETQ. The junction had 5 bases not matched to a gene; V was cut back by 4 bases and J by 7 bases. The CDR3 reads CASSGGQRNEQFF. The CDR3 DNA reads as TGCGCCAGCAGCGGGGGACAGAGAAATGAGCAGTTCTTC.

The chain links TRBV5-6 to TRBJ2-3; D might be TRBD2 (6 bases). Per germline, CDR1 SGHDT and CDR2 YYEEEE. The CDR3 runs 15 residues. Trimming stripped 3 bases from V and 6 bases from J, with 17 bases between. For the CDR3, the DNA is TGTGCCAGCAGCTCCCGGAGGGTGTCTGGGGATACGCAGTATTTT. Its translation is CASSSRRVSGDTQYF.

The chain has TRBV5-1 and TRBJ1-1; the D gene is possibly TRBD1 (5 bases). The CDR3 is 13 amino acids. V was shortened by 4 bases and J by 1 base, with 8 bases between the two germline ends. Germline V gives CDR1 SGHRS, CDR2 YFSETQ. CDR3 region: CASSTGQNTEAFF. The CDR3 nucleotides are TGCGCCAGCAGCACCGGACAGAACACTGAAGCTTTCTTT.

The chain is built from TRBV27 and TRBJ1-1, with TRBD1 as a possible D gene (5 bases). The CDR3 totals 17 residues. The V gene's germline CDR1 is MNHEY and CDR2 SMNVEV (reference sequence). The V end was cut by 0 bases, the J end by 1 base, with 15 bases between. The CDR3 loop is CASSLSGGTLTNTEAFF. In nucleotides, the CDR3 is TGTGCCAGCAGTTTATCGGGGGGGACTTTGACGAACACTGAAGCTTTCTTT.

V and J are TRBV30 and TRBJ2-1; 12 bases fit TRBD1. CDR1 and CDR2 (germline): GTSNPN, SVGIG (reference sequence). The CDR3 has 14 residues. With 2 bases clipped from V and 8 bases from J, the junction kept 4 bases outside the gene matches. DNA for the CDR3: TGTGCCTGGAGTACGGGACAGGGGGCCGATGAGCAGTTCTTC. This encodes CAWSTGQGADEQFF.

This clone was observed a few times. The chain joins TRBV10-2 to TRBJ1-2; D not resolved. Trimming cost V 2 bases and J 6 bases, with 16 bases left between them. The length of the CDR3 is 15 residues. Germline CDR1 and CDR2: WSHSY and SAAADI. The CDR3 region is CASSEGRSPGDGYTF. Here the CDR3 DNA reads TGCGCCAGCAGTGAGGGCCGGAGTCCTGGGGATGGCTACACCTTC.

The chain is built from TRBV27 and TRBJ2-7, with 10 bases aligning to TRBD1. This CDR3 contains 14 residues. CDR1 and CDR2 (germline): MNHEY, SMNVEV (reference sequence). V dropped 5 bases and J dropped 5; count of bases not matched to a gene: 6. CDR3 nucleotide sequence: TGTGCCAGCAGTCCCGGACAGGGGGGAGACGAGCAGTACTTC. Encoded protein: CASSPGQGGDEQYF.

The gene calls are TRBV20-1 and TRBJ2-7; D remains unclear. The length of the CDR3 is 11 residues. Germline V gene sequence: CDR1 DFQATT, CDR2 SNEGSKA (reference sequence). Trimming cost V 3 bases and J 7 bases, with 10 bases left between them. The DNA for the CDR3 is TGCAGTGCTAGCACGGGTGGGGAGCAGTACTTC. Translated, it gives CSASTGGEQYF.

J is TRBJ1-3 and V is TRBV18; 7 positions match TRBD1. The germline CDR1 and CDR2 sequences are KGHSH and LQKENI. Trimming took 5 bases from V and 0 from J; bases not matched to a gene: 4. The CDR3 is 15 residues long. For the CDR3, the DNA is TGTGCCAGCTCATTCACAGGGGCCTCTGGAAACACCATATATTTT. Translated: CASSFTGASGNTIYF.

The chain couples TRBV7-9 to TRBJ2-5; perhaps TRBD2 as D (6 bases). CDR3 length: 15 residues. Germline CDR1 is SEHNR and CDR2 is FQNEAQ (reference sequence). Between the trimmed V and J ends, which lost 2 bases and 5 bases, there was a span of 15 bases. The CDR3 bases are TGTGCCAGCAGCTTAAAGACTAGTTATTCGGAGACCCAGTACTTC. It is translated as CASSLKTSYSETQYF.

This clone was observed a handful of times. V is TRBV15 and J is TRBJ2-7, with D perhaps matching TRBD1 (6 bases). Trimming removed 6 bases from V and 0 bases from J, with 12 bases in between. This CDR3 contains 14 residues. The V gene's germline CDR1 is LNHNV and CDR2 YYDKDF (reference sequence). The CDR3: CATRDPGASYEQYF. CDR3 DNA sequence: TGTGCCACCAGGGACCCAGGGGCCTCCTACGAGCAGTACTTC.

The rearrangement links TRBV27 to TRBJ1-1; 9 bases agree with TRBD1. Unmatched junction bases numbered 6, after V lost 3 bases and J lost 4 bases. Germline V gene sequence: CDR1 MNHEY, CDR2 SMNVEV (reference sequence). The CDR3 contains 15 residues. This CDR3 reads CASSLWTGDSTEAFF. The CDR3 DNA is TGTGCCAGCAGTTTGTGGACAGGGGATAGCACTGAAGCTTTCTTT.

V is TRBV5-6 and J is TRBJ1-2; the D gene is possibly TRBD1 (5 bases). Looked up from germline, CDR1 is SGHDT and CDR2 is YYEEEE. This CDR3 is 15 amino acids long. Trimming took off 4 bases at V and 5 bases at J, with 18 bases between the two ends. DNA of the CDR3: TGTGCCAGCAGCGGCGTTGCCCAGGGTCGGTATGGCTACACCTTC. Its translation: CASSGVAQGRYGYTF.

This clone occurred a few times. The chain is built from TRBV6-5 and TRBJ2-7; 8 bases fit TRBD1. CDR1 is MNHEY and CDR2 is SVGAGI in the germline V gene. The ends lost 1 base at V and 6 bases at J; junction bases unmatched: 5. CDR3 size: 14 residues. DNA for the CDR3: TGTGCCAGCAGTTACTGGCTTACAGGGGGCGAGCAGTACTTC. Encoded protein: CASSYWLTGGEQYF.

The rearrangement links TRBV2 to TRBJ2-7, with 11 bases that match TRBD2. Germline values: CDR1 SNHLY, CDR2 FYNNEI. V gave up 6 bases and J gave up 2 bases; unmatched junction bases: 3. The CDR3 contains 14 residues. This CDR3 is CASRTSGATYEQYF. The CDR3 nucleotides read TGTGCCAGCAGGACTAGCGGGGCCACCTACGAGCAGTACTTC.

This sequence joins TRBV2 and TRBJ1-1; 7 bases are a match to TRBD1. J was trimmed by 2 bases and V by 5 bases; bases with no gene match: 5. The CDR3 is 14 residues long. CDR1 is SNHLY and CDR2 is FYNNEI in the germline V gene. The CDR3 protein is CASSQNRGNTEAFF. CDR3 nucleotides: TGTGCCAGCAGTCAGAACAGGGGTAACACTGAAGCTTTCTTT.

This clone was detected once. The V gene is TRBV7-9, the J gene TRBJ2-7, with 15 bases fitting TRBD2. V lost 5 bases, J lost 0 bases, and 8 bases stayed unmatched. Germline CDR1 reads SEHNR; CDR2 reads FQNEAQ (reference sequence). The length of the CDR3 is 18 residues. This CDR3 is CASSAPGLAGGHSYEQYF. The DNA of the CDR3 is TGTGCCAGCAGCGCTCCGGGACTAGCGGGGGGCCACTCCTACGAGCAGTACTTC. The whole variable domain, remainder taken from reference TRBV7-9 and TRBJ2-7, is DTGVSQNPRHKITKRGQNVTFRCDPISEHNRLYWYRQTLGQGPEFLTYFQNEAQLEKSRLLSDRFSAERPKGSFSTLEIQRTEQGDSAMYLCASSAPGLAGGHSYEQYFGPGTRLTVT.